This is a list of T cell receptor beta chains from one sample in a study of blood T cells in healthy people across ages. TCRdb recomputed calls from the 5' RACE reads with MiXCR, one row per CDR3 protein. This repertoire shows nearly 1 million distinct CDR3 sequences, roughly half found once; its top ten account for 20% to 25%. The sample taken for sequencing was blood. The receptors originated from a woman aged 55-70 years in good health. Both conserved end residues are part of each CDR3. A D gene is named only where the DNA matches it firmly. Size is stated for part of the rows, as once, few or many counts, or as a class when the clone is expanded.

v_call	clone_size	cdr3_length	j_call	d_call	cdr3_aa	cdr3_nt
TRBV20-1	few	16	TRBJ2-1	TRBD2	CSARDPSLAANNEQFF	TGCAGTGCTAGAGATCCATCTCTAGCGGCTAACAATGAGCAGTTCTTC
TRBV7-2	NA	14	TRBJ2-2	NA	CASSPDLNTGELFF	TGTGCCAGCAGCCCAGACCTGAACACCGGGGAGCTGTTTTTT
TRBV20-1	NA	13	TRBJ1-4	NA	CSASLGDREKLFF	TGCAGTGCTTCTCTAGGGGATCGTGAAAAACTGTTTTTT
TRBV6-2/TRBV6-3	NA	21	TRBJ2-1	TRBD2	CASSYSTYGLAGVRSENEQFF	TGTGCCAGCAGTTACTCCACCTATGGACTAGCGGGAGTCCGTTCAGAGAATGAGCAGTTCTTC
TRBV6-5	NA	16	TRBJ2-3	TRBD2	CASTTGRGRGADTQYF	TGTGCCAGCACCACGGGGCGCGGGAGGGGGGCAGATACGCAGTATTTT
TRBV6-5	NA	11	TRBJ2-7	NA	CASSGIHEQYF	TGTGCCAGCAGTGGTATCCACGAGCAGTACTTC
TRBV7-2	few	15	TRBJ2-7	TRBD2	CASSDRLAGGHEQYF	TGTGCCAGCAGCGACCGACTAGCGGGAGGTCACGAGCAGTACTTC
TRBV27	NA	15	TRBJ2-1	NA	CASSLQGKPYNEQFF	TGTGCCAGCAGTTTACAGGGTAAACCCTACAATGAGCAGTTCTTC
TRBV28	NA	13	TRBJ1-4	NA	CAIGSAGPPDLFF	TGTGCCATCGGGTCGGCGGGGCCCCCCGACCTGTTTTTT
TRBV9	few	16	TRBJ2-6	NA	CASSGTGSSGANVLTF	TGTGCCAGCAGCGGGACGGGAAGCTCTGGGGCCAACGTCCTGACTTTC